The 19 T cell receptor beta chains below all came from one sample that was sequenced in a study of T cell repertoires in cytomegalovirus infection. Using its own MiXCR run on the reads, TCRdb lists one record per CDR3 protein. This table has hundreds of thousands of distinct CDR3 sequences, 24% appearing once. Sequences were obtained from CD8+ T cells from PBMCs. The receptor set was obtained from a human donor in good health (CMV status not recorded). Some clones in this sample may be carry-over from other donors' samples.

CDR3: CRGQGRNGYTF. CDR3 nucleotides: TGCAGGGGACAGGGGAGAAATGGCTACACCTTC. The chain is built from TRBV20-1 and TRBJ1-2; 10 nucleotides line up with TRBD1. The CDR3 has 11 residues. Per germline, CDR1 DFQATT and CDR2 SNEGSKA (reference sequence).

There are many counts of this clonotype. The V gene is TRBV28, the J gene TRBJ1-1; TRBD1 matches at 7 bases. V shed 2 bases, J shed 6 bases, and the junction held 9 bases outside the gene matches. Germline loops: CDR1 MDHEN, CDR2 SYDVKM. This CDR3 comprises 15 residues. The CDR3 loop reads CASSLAFDRASEAFF. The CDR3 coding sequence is TGTGCCAGCAGTTTAGCCTTCGACAGGGCATCTGAAGCTTTCTTT.

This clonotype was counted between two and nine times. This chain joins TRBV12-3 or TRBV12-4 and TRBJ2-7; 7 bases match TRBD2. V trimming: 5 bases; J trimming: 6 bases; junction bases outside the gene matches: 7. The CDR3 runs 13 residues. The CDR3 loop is CASSRGVFGEQYF. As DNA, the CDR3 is TGTGCCAGCAGTCGGGGGGTGTTTGGCGAGCAGTACTTC.

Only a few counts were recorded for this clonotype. CDR3 sequence reads: CSVGSREASVGVAVLQETQYF. The CDR3, as DNA: TGCAGCGTTGGGTCTCGGGAAGCCTCCGTTGGGGTAGCGGTTCTTCAAGAGACCCAGTACTTC. This rearrangement joins TRBV29-1 to TRBJ2-5; D possibly corresponds to TRBD2 (6 bases). V was pared by 4 bases and J by 2 bases, with 35 bases between. Germline lookup yields CDR1 SQVTM and CDR2 ANQGSEA. The CDR3 is 21 amino acids.

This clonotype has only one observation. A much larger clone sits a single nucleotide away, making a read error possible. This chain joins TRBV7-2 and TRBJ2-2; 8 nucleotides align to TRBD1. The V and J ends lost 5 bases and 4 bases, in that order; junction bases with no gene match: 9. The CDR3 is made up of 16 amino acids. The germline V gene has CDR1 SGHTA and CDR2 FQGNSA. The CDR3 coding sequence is TGTACCAGCAGCGGACGACAGGGGAAGAGCACCGGGGAGCTGTTTTTT. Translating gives CTSSGRQGKSTGELFF. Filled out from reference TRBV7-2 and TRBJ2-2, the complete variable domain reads GAGVSQSPSNKVTEKGKDVELRCDPISGHTALYWYRQSLGQGLEFLIYFQGNSAPDKSGLPSDRFSAERTGGSVSTLTIQRTQQEDSAVYLCTSSGRQGKSTGELFFGEGSRLTVL.

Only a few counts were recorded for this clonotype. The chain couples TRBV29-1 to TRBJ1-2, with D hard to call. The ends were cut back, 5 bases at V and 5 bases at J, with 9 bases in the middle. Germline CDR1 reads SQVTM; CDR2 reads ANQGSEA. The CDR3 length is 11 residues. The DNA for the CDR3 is TGCAGCGTTCGGGTTAGGTATGGCTACACCTTC. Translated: CSVRVRYGYTF.

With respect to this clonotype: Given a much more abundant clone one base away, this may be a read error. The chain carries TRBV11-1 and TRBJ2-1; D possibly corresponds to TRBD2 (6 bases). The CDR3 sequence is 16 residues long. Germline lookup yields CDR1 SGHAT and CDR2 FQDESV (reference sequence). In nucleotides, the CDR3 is TGTACCAGCAGCTTACTGCGGGGCCCGTCCTACAATGAGCAGTTCTTC. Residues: CTSSLLRGPSYNEQFF.

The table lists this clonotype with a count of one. The CDR3 spells CASSSLWDV. In DNA, the CDR3 is TGTGCCAGCAGCTCCTTGTGGGACGTC. The chain joins TRBV7-3 to TRBJ2-7, with no clear D. The CDR3 extends over 9 amino acids. CDR1 SGHTA and CDR2 FQGTGA come from the germline V gene.

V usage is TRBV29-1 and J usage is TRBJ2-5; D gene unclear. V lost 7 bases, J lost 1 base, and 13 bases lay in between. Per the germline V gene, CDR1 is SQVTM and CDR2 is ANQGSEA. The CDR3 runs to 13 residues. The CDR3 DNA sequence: TGCAGCGCCAGAACCGGGCTCCAAGAGACCCAGTACTTC. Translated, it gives CSARTGLQETQYF.

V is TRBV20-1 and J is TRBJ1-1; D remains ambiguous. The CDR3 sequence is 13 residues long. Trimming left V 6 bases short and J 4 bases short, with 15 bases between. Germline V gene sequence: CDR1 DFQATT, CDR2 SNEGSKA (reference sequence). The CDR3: CSALARGSTEAFF. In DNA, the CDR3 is TGCAGTGCCTTAGCGCGGGGTTCCACTGAAGCTTTCTTT.

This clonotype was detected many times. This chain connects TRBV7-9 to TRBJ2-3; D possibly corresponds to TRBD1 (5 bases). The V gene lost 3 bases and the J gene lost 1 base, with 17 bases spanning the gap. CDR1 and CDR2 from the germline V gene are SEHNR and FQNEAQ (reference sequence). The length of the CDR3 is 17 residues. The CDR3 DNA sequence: TGTGCCAGCAGCTTCGTCTCAGGGCCGGTTCGCACAGATACGCAGTATTTT. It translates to CASSFVSGPVRTDTQYF.

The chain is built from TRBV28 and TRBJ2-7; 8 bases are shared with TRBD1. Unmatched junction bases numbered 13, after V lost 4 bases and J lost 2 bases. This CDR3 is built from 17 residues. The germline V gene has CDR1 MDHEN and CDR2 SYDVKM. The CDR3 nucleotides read TGTGCCAGCAGTTCGTCTCGCGGACAGGGAGATCCCTACGAGCAGTACGTC. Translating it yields CASSSSRGQGDPYEQYV.

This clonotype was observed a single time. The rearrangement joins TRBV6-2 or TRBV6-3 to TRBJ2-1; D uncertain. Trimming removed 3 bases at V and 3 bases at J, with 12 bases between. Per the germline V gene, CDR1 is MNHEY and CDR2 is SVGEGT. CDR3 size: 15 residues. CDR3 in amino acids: CASSYLGPDYNEQFF. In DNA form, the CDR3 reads TGTGCCAGCAGTTATCTAGGGCCAGACTACAATGAGCAGTTCTTC.

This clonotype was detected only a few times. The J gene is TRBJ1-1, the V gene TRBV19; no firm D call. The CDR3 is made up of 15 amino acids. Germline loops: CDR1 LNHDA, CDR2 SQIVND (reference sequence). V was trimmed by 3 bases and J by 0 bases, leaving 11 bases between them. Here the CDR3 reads CASSIWDHLNTEAFF. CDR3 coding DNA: TGTGCCAGTAGTATTTGGGATCACCTGAACACTGAAGCTTTCTTT.

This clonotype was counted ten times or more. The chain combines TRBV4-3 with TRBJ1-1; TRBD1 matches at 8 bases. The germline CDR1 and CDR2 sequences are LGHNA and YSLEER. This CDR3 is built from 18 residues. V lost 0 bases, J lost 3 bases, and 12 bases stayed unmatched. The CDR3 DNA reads TGCGCCAGCAGCCAAGATGGGACAGGCCCCGATAAGGACACTGAAGCTTTCTTT. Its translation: CASSQDGTGPDKDTEAFF.

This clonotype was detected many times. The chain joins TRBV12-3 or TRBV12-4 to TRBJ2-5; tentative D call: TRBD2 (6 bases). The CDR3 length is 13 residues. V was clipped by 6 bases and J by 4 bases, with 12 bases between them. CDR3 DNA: TGTGCCAGCAGCTTCCCCGGGGGAGAGACCCAGTACTTC. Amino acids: CASSFPGGETQYF.

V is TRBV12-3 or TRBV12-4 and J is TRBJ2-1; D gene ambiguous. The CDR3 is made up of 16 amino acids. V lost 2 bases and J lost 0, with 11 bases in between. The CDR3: CASSLRPPSSYNEQFF. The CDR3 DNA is TGTGCCAGCAGTTTACGGCCCCCGAGCTCCTACAATGAGCAGTTCTTC.

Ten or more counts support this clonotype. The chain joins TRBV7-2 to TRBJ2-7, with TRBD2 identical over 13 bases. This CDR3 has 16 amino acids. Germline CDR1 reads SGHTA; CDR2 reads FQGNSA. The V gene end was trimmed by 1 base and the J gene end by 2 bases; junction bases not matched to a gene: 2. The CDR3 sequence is CASSLGLAGGTYEQYF. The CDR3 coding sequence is TGTGCCAGCAGCTTAGGACTAGCGGGGGGAACCTACGAGCAGTACTTC.

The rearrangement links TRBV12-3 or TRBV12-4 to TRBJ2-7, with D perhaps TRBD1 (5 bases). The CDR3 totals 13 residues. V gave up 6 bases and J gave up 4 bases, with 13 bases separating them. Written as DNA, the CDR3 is TGTGCCAGCAGCCCCCAGGGCTGGTACGAGCAGTACTTC. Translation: CASSPQGWYEQYF.